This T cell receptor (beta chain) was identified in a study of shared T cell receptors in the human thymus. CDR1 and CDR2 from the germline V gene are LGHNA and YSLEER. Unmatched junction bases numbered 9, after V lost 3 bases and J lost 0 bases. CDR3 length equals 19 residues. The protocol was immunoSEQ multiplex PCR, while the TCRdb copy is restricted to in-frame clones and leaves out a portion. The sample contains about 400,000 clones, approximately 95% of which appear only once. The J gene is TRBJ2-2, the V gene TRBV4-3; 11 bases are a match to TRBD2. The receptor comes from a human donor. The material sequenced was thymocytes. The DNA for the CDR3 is TGCGCCAGCAGCCATAGAGGCGGGACTAGCGGAACGAACACCGGGGAGCTGTTTTTT. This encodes CASSHRGGTSGTNTGELFF.